The rows below give T cell receptor beta chains drawn from one sample of a study of blood T cell repertoires in COVID-19. Sequenced by immunoSEQ multiplex PCR; TCRdb stores in-frame clones only, minus some. The sample has about 140,000 clones; roughly 80% are singletons. The sample consisted of peripheral blood. These receptors were collected from a woman of 80 years or more in a cohort sampled during active or convalescent COVID-19. CDR3s include the opening cysteine and the closing phenylalanine or tryptophan. D genes are given only for firm matches. Size values are once, few and many counts, or a class for expanded clones, and some rows have none.

v_gene	d_gene	abundance	j_gene	CDR3aa	CDR3nt
TRBV19	-	-	TRBJ2-5	CASSIGARIQETQYF	TGTGCCAGTAGTATAGGTGCCAGAATCCAAGAGACCCAGTACTTC
TRBV27	-	-	TRBJ1-1	CASSPTPGVGNTEAFF	TGTGCCAGCAGCCCGACCCCGGGGGTAGGAAACACTGAAGCTTTCTTT
TRBV6-5	-	-	TRBJ2-2	CAVSGGDTGELFF	TGTGCCGTCTCGGGGGGCGACACCGGGGAGCTGTTTTTT
TRBV5-1	-	-	TRBJ2-5	CASSQEPRTQYF	TGCGCCAGCAGCCAAGAACCGCGGACCCAGTACTTC
TRBV7-9	-	-	TRBJ2-7	CASSSQGPGYEQYF	TGTGCCAGCAGCTCACAGGGACCCGGCTACGAGCAGTACTTC
TRBV3-1/TRBV3-2	TRBD1	-	TRBJ1-2	CASSRDRIYGYTF	TGTGCCAGCAGCCGGGACAGAATCTATGGCTACACCTTC
TRBV28	TRBD1	-	TRBJ1-4	CASSPPGQGKEKLFF	TGTGCCAGCAGCCCCCCGGGACAGGGAAAAGAAAAACTGTTTTTT
TRBV5-1	-	once	TRBJ1-3	CASSLEAGSGNTIYF	TGCGCCAGCAGCTTGGAGGCAGGGTCTGGAAACACCATATATTTT
TRBV18	-	-	TRBJ2-7	CASSPAELTYEQYF	TGTGCCAGCTCACCAGCGGAACTAACCTACGAGCAGTACTTC
TRBV7-2	-	-	TRBJ1-2	CASSSPAGSNYGYTF	TGTGCCAGCAGCTCTCCGGCAGGCTCTAACTATGGCTACACCTTC
TRBV6-4	-	-	TRBJ1-2	CASSRTGSSGYTF	TGTGCCAGCTCACGAACAGGGTCCTCTGGCTACACCTTC
TRBV28	-	-	TRBJ1-5	CASIGQGNQPQHF	TGTGCCAGCATAGGTCAGGGCAATCAGCCCCAGCATTTT
TRBV5-1	-	few	TRBJ2-4	CASSPTLAKNIQYF	TGCGCCAGCAGCCCGACTTTAGCCAAAAACATTCAGTACTTC
TRBV7-9	TRBD1	-	TRBJ2-3	CASSWTGGDTQYF	TGTGCCAGCAGCTGGACAGGGGGCGATACGCAGTATTTT
TRBV7-3	-	-	TRBJ2-3	CASSLYSPHQWGRTDTQYF	TGTGCCAGCAGCTTATACTCCCCTCACCAGTGGGGGCGCACAGATACGCAGTATTTT
TRBV5-5	-	-	TRBJ1-1	CASSWQGNTEAFF	TGTGCCAGCAGCTGGCAGGGGAACACTGAAGCTTTCTTT
TRBV30	-	-	TRBJ1-3	CAFSTGSGNTIYF	TGTGCCTTTTCGACAGGCTCTGGAAACACCATATATTTT
TRBV5-4	-	-	TRBJ2-5	CASSYGHLQETQYF	TGTGCCAGCAGCTATGGACACCTTCAAGAGACCCAGTACTTC
TRBV18	TRBD2	-	TRBJ2-1	CASSPIPAGGEEQFF	TGTGCCAGCTCACCAATCCCAGCGGGGGGGGAAGAGCAGTTCTTC
TRBV28	TRBD1	-	TRBJ1-2	CASSRATGTYGYTF	TGTGCCAGCAGTCGCGCGACAGGGACCTATGGCTACACCTTC
TRBV6-4	TRBD2	-	TRBJ2-1	CASSDNVRGGIHEQFF	TGTGCCAGCAGTGACAACGTGCGGGGGGGCATCCATGAGCAGTTCTTC
TRBV29-1	-	few	TRBJ2-7	CSVGGRQGGSEQYF	TGCAGCGTTGGTGGCCGACAGGGAGGCAGCGAGCAGTACTTC
TRBV18	TRBD2	-	TRBJ2-2	CASALTSGGAFGELFF	TGTGCCAGCGCCCTGACTAGCGGGGGGGCCTTCGGGGAGCTGTTTTTT
TRBV24-1	-	-	TRBJ2-1	CATSGGGRLHEQFF	TGTGCCACCAGTGGCGGGGGCCGATTACATGAGCAGTTCTTC
TRBV7-2	TRBD1	-	TRBJ2-2	CASSPHRGSGELFF	TGTGCCAGCAGCCCTCACAGGGGGAGCGGGGAGCTGTTTTTT
TRBV5-1	TRBD1	-	TRBJ2-1	CASSPGTATYNEQFF	TGCGCCAGCAGCCCCGGGACAGCAACCTACAATGAGCAGTTCTTC
TRBV5-8	-	-	TRBJ1-5	CASSWGELSNQPQHF	TGTGCCAGCAGCTGGGGCGAGCTTAGCAATCAGCCCCAGCATTTT
TRBV5-1	TRBD1	-	TRBJ1-2	CASSWGDRAVGYTF	TGCGCCAGCAGTTGGGGGGACAGGGCTGTTGGCTACACCTTC
TRBV27	-	-	TRBJ1-4	CASAFEGSSNEKLFF	TGTGCCAGCGCTTTCGAAGGGAGCTCTAATGAAAAACTGTTTTTT
TRBV4-1	TRBD1	-	TRBJ1-5	CASSPRVNRGHQPQHF	TGCGCCAGCAGCCCCCGGGTAAACAGGGGTCACCAGCCCCAGCATTTT
TRBV6-5	-	-	TRBJ1-5	CASRPTGGSQHF	TGTGCCAGCAGACCGACTGGGGGGTCCCAGCATTTT
TRBV6-5	-	-	TRBJ1-6	CASSYLDSYNSPLHF	TGTGCCAGCAGTTACCTGGACAGTTATAATTCACCCCTCCACTTT
TRBV12-3/TRBV12-4	-	-	TRBJ1-2	CASSLGDINGYTF	TGTGCCAGCAGTTTAGGGGACATTAATGGCTACACCTTC
TRBV3-1/TRBV3-2	TRBD2	-	TRBJ2-5	CASSLAGAPVTQYF	TGTGCCAGCAGCTTAGCGGGTGCCCCAGTGACCCAGTACTTC
TRBV10-3	TRBD1	-	TRBJ2-3	CAIRRTGDHTDTQYF	TGTGCCATCAGGAGAACAGGGGACCACACAGATACGCAGTATTTT
TRBV27	-	-	TRBJ2-7	CASSLHGQYYEQYF	TGTGCCAGCAGTTTACATGGACAGTACTACGAGCAGTACTTC
TRBV7-3	-	few	TRBJ2-2	CASSSGVMNTGELFF	TGTGCCAGCAGCTCCGGGGTGATGAACACCGGGGAGCTGTTTTTT
TRBV4-1	TRBD2	-	TRBJ2-1	CASSLWTSGGRDNEQFF	TGCGCCAGCAGCCTTTGGACTAGCGGGGGTAGGGACAATGAGCAGTTCTTC
TRBV27	-	-	TRBJ1-1	CASSSVSGGTEAFF	TGTGCCAGCAGTTCTGTTTCGGGGGGCACTGAAGCTTTCTTT
TRBV4-1	TRBD2	-	TRBJ2-2	CASSQDRPGGRIAGELFF	TGCGCCAGCAGCCAAGATAGGCCGGGGGGGCGGATCGCCGGGGAGCTGTTTTTT
TRBV19	-	-	TRBJ1-1	CASSLSGAGYAAFF	TGTGCCAGTAGTCTTTCCGGCGCGGGGTACGCGGCTTTCTTT
TRBV6-2/TRBV6-3	TRBD1	-	TRBJ1-6	CASSPGTGAWVVSPLHF	TGTGCCAGCAGCCCCGGGACAGGGGCCTGGGTAGTGTCACCCCTCCACTTT